Listed below are T cell receptor beta chains from one sample, sequenced in a study of cytomegalovirus exposure and HLA in healthy donors. The protocol was immunoSEQ multiplex PCR, while the TCRdb copy is restricted to in-frame clones and leaves out a portion. Here the sample spans approximately 170,000 clones, 77% being singletons. The sequenced material came from PBMCs. These receptors were obtained from a male donor in good health and CMV-seropositive. Each CDR3 is given with its conserved first and last residue. A D gene is named only where the DNA matches it firmly. Expanded clones are given a class, and other clones once, few, many or no size at all.

D gene,clone size,J gene,V gene,CDR3 DNA,CDR3 protein
TRBD1,-,TRBJ1-1,TRBV2,TGTGCCAGCAGCCACAGCCCACAGGGGTTGAACACTGAAGCTTTCTTT,CASSHSPQGLNTEAFF
TRBD1,-,TRBJ1-5,TRBV6-1,TGTGCCAGCGTCGATTACAGGGGGCGGAATCAGCCCCAGCATTTT,CASVDYRGRNQPQHF
-,-,TRBJ2-1,TRBV2,TGTGCCAGCAGTGTCGACAGTTACAATGAGCAGTTCTTC,CASSVDSYNEQFF
-,-,TRBJ2-1,TRBV7-2,TGTGCCAGCAGCTTACTGTCCATTAGTGAGCAGTTCTTC,CASSLLSISEQFF
-,once,TRBJ1-2,TRBV5-4,TGTGCCAGCAGCCCCAGGGCCCGCTATGGCTACACCTTC,CASSPRARYGYTF
TRBD1,-,TRBJ1-2,TRBV27,TGTGCCAGCAGTTTGGGGCGGACAGGGAATAACTATGGCTACACCTTC,CASSLGRTGNNYGYTF
-,-,TRBJ2-2,TRBV30,TGTGCCTGGAGTGAACTACGACCCCCCGGGGAGCTGTTTTTT,CAWSELRPPGELFF
-,-,TRBJ2-2,TRBV19,TGTGCCAGTAGCCACCCGGACATGTTGCTGTTTTTT,CASSHPDMLLFF
-,-,TRBJ2-5,TRBV21-1,TGTGCCAGCAGCAAAAGGGGACTAGCGGGGGTCGCCGGGGAGACCCAGTACTTC,CASSKRGLAGVAGETQYF
TRBD2,-,TRBJ2-1,TRBV4-2,TGTGCCAGCAGCCAAGAGAACGGCGGGGGGGCTCGCAATGAGCAGTTCTTC,CASSQENGGGARNEQFF
-,few,TRBJ1-4,TRBV5-1,TGCGCCAGCAGCCCCCAGGCCTCAATCGAAAAACTGTTTTTT,CASSPQASIEKLFF
-,few,TRBJ1-5,TRBV2,TGTGCCAGCAGTGAATGGGGAGGGAATCAGCCCCAGCATTTT,CASSEWGGNQPQHF
-,-,TRBJ2-7,TRBV7-2,TGTGCCAGCAGCCCGGGGGATTACCCGGGGTCCTACGAGCAGTACTTC,CASSPGDYPGSYEQYF
-,-,TRBJ2-4,TRBV18,TGTGCCAGCTCAAGAACTGGAGACATTCAGTACTTC,CASSRTGDIQYF
TRBD2,-,TRBJ2-3,TRBV19,TGTGCCAGTAGTATGGGGGAGGGGTTTTTGGATACGCAGTATTTT,CASSMGEGFLDTQYF
-,-,TRBJ1-3,TRBV30,TGTGCCTGGGCACACGGGGTAACTGGAAACACCATATATTTT,CAWAHGVTGNTIYF
-,-,TRBJ1-3,TRBV15,TGTGCCACCAGCAGAGAAAACCCAGGGGCCTCTGGAAACACCATATATTTT,CATSRENPGASGNTIYF
-,-,TRBJ2-4,TRBV6-5,TGTGCCAGCGCAGGGGCAACGAACATTCAGTACTTC,CASAGATNIQYF
-,few,TRBJ2-1,TRBV7-2,TGTGCCAGCAGCTGGGCTGGAGGGCGGAACAACAATGAGCAGTTCTTC,CASSWAGGRNNNEQFF
-,-,TRBJ1-4,TRBV2,TGTGCCAGCAGTGAAGTACAGGCGTATAATGAAAAACTGTTTTTT,CASSEVQAYNEKLFF
-,-,TRBJ2-1,TRBV29-1,TGCAGCGTCACGACTAGGCACAATGAGCAGTTCTTC,CSVTTRHNEQFF
-,-,TRBJ1-1,TRBV4-1,TGCGCCAGCAGCGGGAGGGGCGGGAGCACTGAAGCTTTCTTT,CASSGRGGSTEAFF
-,-,TRBJ1-3,TRBV12-5,TGTGCTAGTGGCTTTCCACCGACAGTTAACTCTGGAAACACCATATATTTT,CASGFPPTVNSGNTIYF
-,-,TRBJ2-6,TRBV19,TGTGCCAGTAGTACCCTACTGTTCTCTGGGGCCAACGTCCTGACTTTC,CASSTLLFSGANVLTF
-,-,TRBJ2-7,TRBV19,TGTGCCAGTAGTATATATAGGGGGGGCGCCTACGAGCAGTACTTC,CASSIYRGGAYEQYF
-,-,TRBJ1-1,TRBV9,TGTGCCAGCAGCGCGGGGACTCCAAGCACTGAAGCTTTCTTT,CASSAGTPSTEAFF
-,once,TRBJ1-2,TRBV5-1,TGCGCCAGCAGCTTAGAACACCCTAACTATGGCTACACCTTC,CASSLEHPNYGYTF
-,-,TRBJ2-5,TRBV7-7,TGTGCTAGCAGCAGGGAAGCGGGCCCTCAAGAGACCCAGTACTTC,CASSREAGPQETQYF
-,-,TRBJ1-1,TRBV11-2,TGTGCCAGCAGCGCCGGGACATTCACTGAAGCTTTCTTT,CASSAGTFTEAFF
-,few,TRBJ2-1,TRBV27,TGTGCCAGGTCGGTGGGGCATGAGCAGTTCTTC,CARSVGHEQFF
-,few,TRBJ2-6,TRBV4-1,TGCGCCAGCAGCCAAGACAGCTCTGGGGCCAACGTCCTGACTTTC,CASSQDSSGANVLTF
-,-,TRBJ2-2,TRBV19,TGTGCCAGTAGCATAACAAAATACACCGGGGAGCTGTTTTTT,CASSITKYTGELFF
-,once,TRBJ1-6,TRBV30,TGTGCCTGGACTCCGGGGGTGGGAATGAATTCACCCCTCCACTTT,CAWTPGVGMNSPLHF
-,-,TRBJ1-5,TRBV2,TGTGCCAGCAGGGGAGGAGGGTTGGAGCCCCAGCATTTT,CASRGGGLEPQHF
TRBD1,-,TRBJ1-2,TRBV5-4,TGTGCCAGCAGCTTGGGACAGGGGAGCTATGGCTACACCTTC,CASSLGQGSYGYTF
-,-,TRBJ1-3,TRBV7-2,TGTGCCAGCAGCCCTGGACAGAGCTCTGGAAACACCATATATTTT,CASSPGQSSGNTIYF
-,-,TRBJ1-1,TRBV2,TGTGCCAGCAGTTCCGGGACACGGGCTTTCTTT,CASSSGTRAFF
TRBD2,-,TRBJ2-7,TRBV4-1,TGCGCCAGCAGCCCTAGCGGGGGTAGCTCCTACGAGCAGTACTTC,CASSPSGGSSYEQYF
TRBD1,-,TRBJ2-7,TRBV18,TGTGCCAGCTCACCAGGGGTAGGACAGGGCTACGAGCAGTACTTC,CASSPGVGQGYEQYF
-,-,TRBJ2-1,TRBV4-3,TGCGCCAGCAGCCCAAGTGAGGGTGGTGAGCAGTTCTTC,CASSPSEGGEQFF